This TCR beta chain was profiled in a study of T cell repertoires in cytomegalovirus infection. The CDR3 sequence is 13 residues long. Germline loops: CDR1 SGHVS, CDR2 FQNEAQ. V lost 5 bases to trimming and J lost 2 bases, with 10 bases between them. TCRdb reprocessed the reads via MiXCR and lists one record per CDR3 protein. The sample consists of about 830,000 distinct CDR3 sequences, less than 35% of them appearing once. This clonotype was recorded many times. Antigen specificity is unknown. This chain links TRBV7-8 with TRBJ2-7; D gene uncertain. The origin of this receptor is a human donor in good health (CMV status not recorded). Some clones in this sample may be carry-over from other donors' samples. The specimen comprised cultured CD8+ T cells from PBMCs, sampled from culture after CMV antigen stimulation. CDR3 sequence (DNA): TGTGCCAGCAGCCCCCGGACCCCCTACGAGCAGTACTTC. Translated: CASSPRTPYEQYF. Full variable domain (remainder filled in from reference TRBV7-8 and TRBJ2-7): GAGVSQSPRYKVAKRGQDVALRCDPISGHVSLFWYQQALGQGPEFLTYFQNEAQLDKSGLPSDRFFAERPEGSVSTLKIQRTQQEDSAVYLCASSPRTPYEQYFGPGTRLTVT.